This entry concerns a single T cell receptor beta chain. The target antigen is unknown. One end of the junction varies from germline; a read error may be responsible. The sample belongs to a study of cytomegalovirus exposure and HLA in healthy donors. There are 15 residues in the CDR3. Germline assignment: CDR1 SGHRS and CDR2 YFSETQ. Donors showed nominal health when sampled, although they likely had unrecorded immune exposures. PCR was performed using 60 Vbeta and 13 Jbeta primers. The table came from immunoSEQ multiplex PCR; TCRdb's copy has only in-frame clones and leaves some out. Here the sample spans just over 70,000 clones, just under 75% being singletons. Findings and caveats of the study: TCR beta V- and J-gene trimming was later associated with a missense DCLRE1C variant.

This sequence joins TRBV5-1 and TRBJ2-7; tentative D call: TRBD2 (5 bases). Source material: PBMCs. This receptor was identified in a human donor in good health. This CDR3 reads CASSSLRAEGNEQYF. CDR3 in DNA: TGCGCTAGCAGCTCCCTGCGGGCCGAAGGCAACGAGCAGTACTTC.